Below are 3 T cell receptor beta chains sequenced from a single sample in a study of T cell repertoires in cytomegalovirus infection. TCRdb called the reads again in MiXCR, with one record for every CDR3 protein. The data contain 740,000 or so distinct CDR3 sequences, 35% to 40% of them singletons. The sequenced sample was PBMCs. All receptors derive from a human donor in good health (CMV status not recorded). Some clones in this sample may be carry-over from other donors' samples.

J is TRBJ2-1 and V is TRBV18; possible D gene TRBD2, 5 bases. Germline V gene sequence: CDR1 KGHSH, CDR2 LQKENI. Trimming took off 0 bases at V and 8 bases at J, with 11 bases between the two ends. There are 14 residues in the CDR3. CDR3 amino acids: CASSPPVGRDEQFF. As DNA, the CDR3 is TGTGCCAGCTCACCACCCGTCGGGCGGGATGAGCAGTTCTTC.

V usage is TRBV7-6 and J usage is TRBJ1-1; D is unclear. V was cut by 10 bases and J by 3 bases, with 12 bases left in between. The length of the CDR3 is 12 residues. The germline V gene encodes CDR1 SGHVS and CDR2 FNYEAQ. The CDR3 reads CATSKRDTEAFF. The CDR3, as DNA: TGTGCCACCTCTAAAAGGGACACTGAAGCTTTCTTT. The full variable domain, in which reference TRBV7-6 and TRBJ1-1 provide the parts outside the CDR3, is GAGVSQSPRYKVTKRGQDVALRCDPISGHVSLYWYRQALGQGPEFLTYFNYEAQQDKSGLPNDRFSAERPEGSISTLTIQRTEQRDSAMYRCATSKRDTEAFFGQGTRLTVV.

This clonotype was seen a handful of times. The chain combines TRBV5-6 with TRBJ1-1, with D perhaps matching TRBD1 (6 bases). The germline V gene has CDR1 SGHDT and CDR2 YYEEEE. Trimming removed 4 bases at V and 2 bases at J, with 12 bases between. The CDR3 has 14 residues. The CDR3 here is CASSGAGGNTEAFF. The CDR3 DNA sequence: TGTGCCAGCAGCGGGGCGGGGGGCAACACTGAAGCTTTCTTT.